The 22 T cell receptor beta chains reported below all come from one sample, sequenced in a study of cytomegalovirus exposure and HLA in healthy donors. Profiled with immunoSEQ multiplex PCR; TCRdb holds only in-frame clones, not every one. The sample lists under 200,000 clones, roughly three quarters occurring once. Sequenced input: PBMCs. These receptors were collected from a young woman in good health and CMV-seronegative.

The chain joins TRBV6-1 to TRBJ1-1; possibly TRBD1 for D (5 bases). This CDR3 has 16 amino acids. With 3 bases removed from V and 6 bases from J, the gap between germline ends came to 20 bases. The V gene's germline CDR1 is MNHNS and CDR2 SASEGT. Here the CDR3 DNA reads TGTGCCAGCAGTGATGTGTTTCTGCGGGGGTTCGCTGAAGCTTTCTTT. Encoded protein: CASSDVFLRGFAEAFF.

The rearrangement links TRBV5-1 to TRBJ2-7; a possible D gene is TRBD1 (5 bases). V lost 4 bases to trimming and J lost 0 bases, with 17 bases between them. The CDR3 is 16 residues long. The germline CDR1 and CDR2 sequences are SGHRS and YFSETQ. CDR3 sequence reads: CASSRLSSGISYEQYF. The CDR3 nucleotides read TGCGCCAGCAGCCGCCTCAGCTCAGGGATCTCCTACGAGCAGTACTTC.

This clone appeared a single time. The CDR3 DNA is TGCGCCAGCAGCCAAGAACCGACAGGGCTGGGCGAGCAGTACTTC. Translation gives CASSQEPTGLGEQYF. The chain recombines TRBV4-1 with TRBJ2-7, with TRBD1 matching over 7 bases. Germline assignment: CDR1 MGHRA and CDR2 YSYEKL. The V gene end was trimmed by 0 bases and the J gene end by 6 bases; junction bases not matched to a gene: 8. This CDR3 comprises 15 residues.

The chain links TRBV9 to TRBJ1-3; TRBD1 might be the D (5 bases). CDR3 length equals 16 residues. CDR1 and CDR2 (germline): SGDLS, YYNGEE. Trimming removed 0 bases at V and 4 bases at J, with 14 bases between. Written as DNA, the CDR3 is TGTGCCAGCAGCGTAGACGGCAGGGTAGAAGGAAACACCATATATTTT. Protein sequence: CASSVDGRVEGNTIYF. The full variable domain, in which reference TRBV9 and TRBJ1-3 provide the parts outside the CDR3, is DSGVTQTPKHLITATGQRVTLRCSPRSGDLSVYWYQQSLDQGLQFLIQYYNGEERAKGNILERFSAQQFPDLHSELNLSSLELGDSALYFCASSVDGRVEGNTIYFGEGSWLTVV.

V gene TRBV5-5 combines with J gene TRBJ1-2; 10 nucleotides line up with TRBD1. CDR3 length: 17 amino acids. Germline V gene lookup returns CDR1 SGHKS and CDR2 YYEKEE (reference sequence). V shed 1 base, J shed 8 bases, and the junction held 14 bases outside the gene matches. For the CDR3, the DNA is TGTGCCAGCAGCTTGATGGTCCCCGGGACAGGGGTGCAAGGCTACACCTTC. The encoded protein is CASSLMVPGTGVQGYTF.

A word on this clone: At one end the junction does not follow the germline gene, possibly because of a read error. The gene calls are TRBV5-5 and TRBJ2-7; the match to TRBD1 covers 9 bases. CDR3 length: 14 residues. Germline values: CDR1 SGHKS, CDR2 YYEKEE (reference sequence). DNA for the CDR3: TGTGCCAGCAGCCTCAGATCCAACCAGGGACAGGGAGACTTC. It specifies CASSLRSNQGQGDF.

The V call is TRBV6-5, the J call TRBJ2-7; a possible D gene is TRBD2 (6 bases). V was shortened by 0 bases and J by 2 bases, with 14 bases between the two germline ends. Germline values: CDR1 MNHEY, CDR2 SVGAGI. The CDR3 loop spans 16 amino acids. The CDR3 here is CASSYSRAGSPYEQYF. The CDR3 nucleotides read TGTGCCAGCAGTTACTCTCGGGCGGGGTCACCCTACGAGCAGTACTTC.

The chain combines TRBV27 with TRBJ2-7; no reliable D call. The CDR3 has 11 amino acids. The germline gives CDR1 MNHEY, CDR2 SMNVEV (reference sequence). Trimming removed 8 bases from V and 5 bases from J, with 10 bases in between. The CDR3 DNA reads TGTGCCAGCGGTGTGGGCCACGAGCAGTACTTC. This translates into CASGVGHEQYF.

J is TRBJ2-7 and V is TRBV28; 9 bases agree with TRBD1. This CDR3 is built from 15 residues. The germline gives CDR1 MDHEN, CDR2 SYDVKM. The junction had 7 bases not matched to a gene; V was cut back by 3 bases and J by 4 bases. CDR3 sequence (DNA): TGTGCCAGCAGTTTCGAGGGGACAGGGAATTACGAGCAGTACTTC. The encoded protein is CASSFEGTGNYEQYF. Drawing the rest from reference TRBV28 and TRBJ2-7, the complete variable domain is DVKVTQSSRYLVKRTGEKVFLECVQDMDHENMFWYRQDPGLGLRLIYFSYDVKMKEKGDIPEGYSVSREKKERFSLILESASTNQTSMYLCASSFEGTGNYEQYFGPGTRLTVT.

The CDR3 protein is CASRGTSGSPDTGELFF. CDR3 in DNA: TGTGCCAGCAGGGGGACTAGCGGGAGTCCCGACACCGGGGAGCTGTTTTTT. V is TRBV2 and J is TRBJ2-2; 14 bases are shared with TRBD2. V was clipped by 6 bases and J by 3 bases; unmatched bases: 6. The CDR3 runs 17 residues. The germline CDR1 and CDR2 sequences are SNHLY and FYNNEI.

The V call is TRBV29-1, the J call TRBJ1-2, with D perhaps TRBD1 (6 bases). Trimming removed 3 bases from V and 3 bases from J, with 20 bases in between. The CDR3 runs to 16 residues. Germline V CDR1 and CDR2: SQVTM, ANQGSEA. CDR3 protein: CSVDRDKRGRDYGYTF. Here the CDR3 DNA reads TGCAGCGTTGATAGGGACAAAAGGGGACGAGACTATGGCTACACCTTC.

The chain employs TRBV9 and TRBJ1-5; 9 bases map to TRBD1. Losses at the gene ends were 0 bases for V and 7 bases for J; bases not matched to a gene: 5. The CDR3 is made up of 15 amino acids. Per germline, CDR1 SGDLS and CDR2 YYNGEE. CDR3 residues: CASSVGTGEWQPQHF. The CDR3 DNA is TGTGCCAGCAGCGTAGGGACAGGGGAGTGGCAGCCCCAGCATTTT.

The chain uses TRBV10-3 and TRBJ1-2; TRBD1 matches at 8 bases. This CDR3 comprises 15 residues. Losses at the gene ends were 6 bases for V and 4 bases for J; bases not matched to a gene: 10. Germline V gene sequence: CDR1 ENHRY, CDR2 SYGVKD. The CDR3 loop is CAISSTRGLIYGYTF. DNA of the CDR3: TGTGCCATCAGCTCCACCAGGGGGCTTATCTATGGCTACACCTTC.

The chain joins TRBV4-1 to TRBJ1-1; unclear D gene. The CDR3 consists of 13 residues. Germline assignment: CDR1 MGHRA and CDR2 YSYEKL. V lost 4 bases and J 1 base, leaving 7 bases between the germline ends. The CDR3 DNA reads as TGCGCCAGCAGCCGGCTTCCGAACACTGAAGCTTTCTTT. This codes for CASSRLPNTEAFF.

The chain combines TRBV7-8 with TRBJ2-2, with 9 bases matching TRBD1. The CDR3 contains 14 residues. With V trimmed by 7 bases and J by 7 bases, 7 bases remained unmatched. The germline CDR1 and CDR2 sequences are SGHVS and FQNEAQ. The CDR3, as DNA: TGTGCCAGCACCCTACAGGGGGCGGGCGGGGAGCTGTTTTTT. Its protein product is CASTLQGAGGELFF.

The J gene is TRBJ2-5, the V gene TRBV11-1; possibly TRBD1 for D (6 bases). Germline CDR1 SGHAT, CDR2 FQDESV (reference sequence). This CDR3 region has 13 residues. Deletions cut 5 bases from V and 4 bases from J, with 11 bases between. CDR3 DNA: TGTGCCAGCAGCGTACAGGGTCCAGAGACCCAGTACTTC. Translated, it gives CASSVQGPETQYF.

This chain joins TRBV28 and TRBJ2-6; 7 bases fit TRBD2. CDR1 is MDHEN, CDR2 SYDVKM, per germline. This CDR3 has 16 residues. The V segment lost 3 bases and the J segment 0 bases; nucleotides outside the gene matches: 2. For the CDR3, the DNA is TGTGCCAGCAGTTTTAGGACTAGCTCTGGGGCCAACGTCCTGACTTTC. It encodes CASSFRTSSGANVLTF.

The CDR3, as DNA: TGTGCCAGCAGTACGACACCACTGAACACTGAAGCTTTCTTT. It translates to CASSTTPLNTEAFF. The chain couples TRBV6-5 to TRBJ1-1; D gene unclear. Trimming pared 5 bases from V and 0 bases from J, leaving 10 bases between. This CDR3 is built from 14 residues. The germline V gene encodes CDR1 MNHEY and CDR2 SVGAGI.

The V gene is TRBV2, the J gene TRBJ1-5, with D tentatively TRBD1 (6 bases). The CDR3 runs to 15 residues. V was trimmed by 3 bases and J by 0 bases, leaving 9 bases between them. CDR1 SNHLY and CDR2 FYNNEI come from the germline V gene. The CDR3 nucleotides read TGTGCCAGCAGTGATACAGGGTTTAGCAATCAGCCCCAGCATTTT. It specifies CASSDTGFSNQPQHF.

V and J are TRBV27 and TRBJ2-7; 7 nucleotides align to TRBD1. Germline V gene data show CDR1 as MNHEY and CDR2 as SMNVEV (reference sequence). V lost 2 bases and J lost 3; bases outside the gene matches: 1. CDR3 length: 13 amino acids. The CDR3 sequence: CASSLPGGYEQYF. CDR3 DNA: TGTGCCAGCAGTTTACCAGGGGGCTACGAGCAGTACTTC.

The V gene is TRBV5-1, the J gene TRBJ2-3, with TRBD2 as a possible D gene (6 bases). Trimming shortened V by 3 bases and J by 5 bases, and 13 bases separated the two germline ends. The CDR3 is 14 amino acids. Per germline, CDR1 SGHRS and CDR2 YFSETQ. The CDR3 sequence is CASSSGAGKDTQYF. The CDR3 DNA follows: TGCGCCAGCAGCTCCGGTGCGGGGAAAGATACGCAGTATTTT.

The chain employs TRBV6-1 and TRBJ2-7, with D maybe TRBD2 (7 bases). Germline-derived CDR1 and CDR2 are MNHNS and SASEGT. The CDR3 spans 16 residues. The V gene lost 4 bases and the J gene lost 4 bases, with 20 bases spanning the gap. CDR3 amino acids: CASSVQGGGAGYEQYF. The CDR3 DNA reads as TGTGCCAGCAGTGTACAGGGTGGGGGGGCAGGGTACGAGCAGTACTTC.